This T cell receptor beta chain is drawn from a study of blood T cell repertoires in COVID-19. Study summary: Sources were T cells, B-cell-depleted T cells, or PBMCs; the material itself was cDNA or gDNA.

Clones were read by immunoSEQ multiplex PCR, and TCRdb kept only the in-frame ones, dropping some. The sample lists around 100,000 clones, more than 65% occurring once. V gave up 5 bases and J gave up 6 bases, with 8 bases separating them. The length of the CDR3 is 13 residues. CDR1 is MRHNA and CDR2 is SNTAGT in the germline V gene. This clonotype was sampled from an older woman with acute or convalescent COVID-19. The sample taken for sequencing was peripheral blood. The chain links TRBV6-4 to TRBJ1-6; no clear D. CDR3 residues: CASSSGANSPLHF. As DNA, the CDR3 is TGTGCCAGCAGTTCAGGTGCTAATTCACCCCTCCACTTT.